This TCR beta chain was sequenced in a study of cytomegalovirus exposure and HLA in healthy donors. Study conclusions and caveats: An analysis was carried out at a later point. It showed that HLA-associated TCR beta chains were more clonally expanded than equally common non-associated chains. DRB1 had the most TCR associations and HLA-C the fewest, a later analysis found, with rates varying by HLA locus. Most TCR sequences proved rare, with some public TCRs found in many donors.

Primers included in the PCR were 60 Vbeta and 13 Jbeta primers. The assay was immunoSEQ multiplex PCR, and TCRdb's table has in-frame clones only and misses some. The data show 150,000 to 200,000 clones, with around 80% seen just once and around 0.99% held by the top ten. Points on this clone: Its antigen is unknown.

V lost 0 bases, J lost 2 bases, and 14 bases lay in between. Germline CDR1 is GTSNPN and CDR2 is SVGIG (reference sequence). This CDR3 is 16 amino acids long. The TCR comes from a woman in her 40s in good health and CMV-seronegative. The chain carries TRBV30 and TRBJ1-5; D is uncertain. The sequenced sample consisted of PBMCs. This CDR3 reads CAWSVLGPVGNQPQHF. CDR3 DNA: TGTGCCTGGAGTGTACTAGGGCCGGTGGGCAATCAGCCCCAGCATTTT.